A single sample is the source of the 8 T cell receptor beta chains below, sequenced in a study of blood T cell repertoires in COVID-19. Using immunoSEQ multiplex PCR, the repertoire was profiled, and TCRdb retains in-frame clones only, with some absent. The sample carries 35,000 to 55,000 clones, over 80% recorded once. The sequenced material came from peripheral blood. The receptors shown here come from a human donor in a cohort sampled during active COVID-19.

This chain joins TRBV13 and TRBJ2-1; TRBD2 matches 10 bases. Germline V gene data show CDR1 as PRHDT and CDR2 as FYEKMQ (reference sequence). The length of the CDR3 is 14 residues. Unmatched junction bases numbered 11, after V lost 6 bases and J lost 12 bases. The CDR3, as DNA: TGTGCCAGCAGTGGCTCTAGCGGGAGAGGGCGGCAGTTCTTC. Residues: CASSGSSGRGRQFF.

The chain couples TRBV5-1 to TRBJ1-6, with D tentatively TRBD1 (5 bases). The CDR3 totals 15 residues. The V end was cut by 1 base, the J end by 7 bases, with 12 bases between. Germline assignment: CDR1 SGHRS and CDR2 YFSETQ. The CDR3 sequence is CASSLKQDRNSPLHF. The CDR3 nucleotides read TGCGCCAGCAGCTTGAAACAGGATCGGAATTCACCCCTCCACTTT.

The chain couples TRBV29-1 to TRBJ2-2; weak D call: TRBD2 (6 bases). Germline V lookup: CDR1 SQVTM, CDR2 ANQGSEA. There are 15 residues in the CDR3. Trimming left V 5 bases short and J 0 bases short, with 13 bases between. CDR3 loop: CSVSAGTANTGELFF. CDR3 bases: TGCAGCGTTTCCGCGGGGACGGCGAACACCGGGGAGCTGTTTTTT.

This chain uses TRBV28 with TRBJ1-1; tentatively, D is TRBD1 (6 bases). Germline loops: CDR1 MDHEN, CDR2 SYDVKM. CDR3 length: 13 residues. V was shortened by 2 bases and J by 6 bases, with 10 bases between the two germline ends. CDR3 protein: CASSLTGKAEAFF. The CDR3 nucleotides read TGTGCCAGCAGTTTAACAGGGAAGGCTGAAGCTTTCTTT.

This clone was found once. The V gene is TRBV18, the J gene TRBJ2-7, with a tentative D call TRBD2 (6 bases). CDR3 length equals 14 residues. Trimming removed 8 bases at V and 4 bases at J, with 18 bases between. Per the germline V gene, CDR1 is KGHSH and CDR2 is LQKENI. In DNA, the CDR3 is TGTGCCAGCAATTATGGAGGGCCAAATTACGAGCAGTACTTC. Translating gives CASNYGGPNYEQYF.

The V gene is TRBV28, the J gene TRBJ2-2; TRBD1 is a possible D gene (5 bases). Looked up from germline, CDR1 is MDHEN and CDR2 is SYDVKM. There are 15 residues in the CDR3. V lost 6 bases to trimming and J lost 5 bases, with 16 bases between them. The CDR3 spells CASSRTYRVTGELFF. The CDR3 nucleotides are TGTGCCAGCAGCCGGACATACAGAGTAACCGGGGAGCTGTTTTTT.

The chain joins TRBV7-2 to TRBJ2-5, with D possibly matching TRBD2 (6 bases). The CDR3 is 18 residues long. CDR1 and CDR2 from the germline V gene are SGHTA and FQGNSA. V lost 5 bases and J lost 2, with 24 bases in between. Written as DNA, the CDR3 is TGTGCCAGCAGCCGGAGGTTGGGTTCGTCTAGCGCACAAGAGACCCAGTACTTC. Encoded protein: CASSRRLGSSSAQETQYF.

Written as DNA, the CDR3 is TGTGCCAGCAGTTTGCGGGGGCTAGCCACAGATACGCAGTATTTT. Its protein product is CASSLRGLATDTQYF. The chain uses TRBV28 and TRBJ2-3; the D gene is possibly TRBD2 (7 bases). CDR1 and CDR2 (germline): MDHEN, SYDVKM. Trimming took off 3 bases at V and 2 bases at J, with 12 bases between the two ends. The CDR3 consists of 15 residues.